This is a list of T cell receptor beta chains from one sample in a study of technical replicates of blood from a few donors. Sequencing was performed with immunoSEQ multiplex PCR; in TCRdb, only in-frame clones are kept and a portion is missing. The sample has approximately 53,000 clones, about 96% seen once. The material sequenced was T cells isolated from PBMCs. These receptor sequences come from a human donor in good health. Both conserved end residues are part of each CDR3. D genes are given only for firm matches. For some rows the clone size is stated as once, few or many, or as a class when expanded; others skip it.

abundance	v_gene	d_gene	j_gene	CDR3nt	CDR3aa
.	TRBV4-1	TRBD2	TRBJ2-3	TGCGCCAGCAGCCAAGGACTAGCGGGAGTGGCGCGCACAGATACGCAGTATTTT	CASSQGLAGVARTDTQYF
few	TRBV6-1	.	TRBJ2-7	TGTGCCAGCAGTGCCGGGACTCTAGGGAGTTACGAGCAGTACTTC	CASSAGTLGSYEQYF
.	TRBV12-5	TRBD1	TRBJ2-7	TGTGCTAGTGGGCCAGGGACAGCCTACGAGCAGTACTTC	CASGPGTAYEQYF
.	TRBV28	.	TRBJ2-7	TGTGCCAGCAGTTGGGCTGCCGACAAACCCTACGAGCAGTACTTC	CASSWAADKPYEQYF
.	TRBV27	.	TRBJ1-5	TGTGCCAGCAGAATGACAGTTGAGAACAGTCAGCCCCAGCATTTT	CASRMTVENSQPQHF
.	TRBV5-5	.	TRBJ2-3	TGTGCCAGCAGCTTGGTAGCCGCCCGATTCACAGATACGCAGTATTTT	CASSLVAARFTDTQYF
.	TRBV9	.	TRBJ2-2	TGTGCCAGCAGCGTAGAAGCGGCCGGCCTCCGCGGGGAGCTGTTTTTT	CASSVEAAGLRGELFF
.	TRBV6-5	.	TRBJ1-2	TGTGCCAGCAGCACGACAGAGAACTATGGCTACACCTTC	CASSTTENYGYTF
.	TRBV4-3	TRBD2	TRBJ2-3	TGCGCCAGCACCCCGAATCTAGCGGGCACAGATACGCAGTATTTT	CASTPNLAGTDTQYF
.	TRBV11-1	TRBD1	TRBJ1-1	TGTGCCAGCAGCCAAGACAGGGGAAGTGAAGCTTTCTTT	CASSQDRGSEAFF
.	TRBV7-8	.	TRBJ1-2	TGTGCCAGCAGCCTGCTGACTTTGTACTATGGCTACACCTTC	CASSLLTLYYGYTF
.	TRBV29-1	.	TRBJ2-7	TGCAGCGTTGGTTTAGACTACGAGCAGTACTTC	CSVGLDYEQYF
.	TRBV11-3	.	TRBJ1-1	TGTGCCAGCGGCAGGGTCCCGGCTTTCTTT	CASGRVPAFF
.	TRBV10-3	.	TRBJ2-3	TGTGCCATCAGTGAGAACGGGGATGTTGTGGATACGCAGTATTTT	CAISENGDVVDTQYF
.	TRBV29-1	TRBD1	TRBJ1-2	TGCAGCGTTGATGAATTAGGGACAGGCTTCTATGGCTACACCTTC	CSVDELGTGFYGYTF
.	TRBV29-1	.	TRBJ1-1	TGCAGCGGCGGGGGGGGGTTGGGCACTGAAGCTTTCTTT	CSGGGGLGTEAFF
.	TRBV30	TRBD2	TRBJ2-5	TGTGCCTGGAGCCGGGGCGGGAGTGGAGAGACCCAGTACTTC	CAWSRGGSGETQYF
.	TRBV19	.	TRBJ2-5	TGTGCCAGTAGTATAGTCACCGCAGGTAAAGAGACCCAGTACTTC	CASSIVTAGKETQYF
.	TRBV9	TRBD2	TRBJ2-1	TGTGCCAGCAGCGTACGTTCTAGCGGGAGCTACAATGAGCAGTTCTTC	CASSVRSSGSYNEQFF
.	TRBV28	.	TRBJ1-1	TGTGCCAGCCAGTATACATGGGGCTCTGAAGCTTTCTTT	CASQYTWGSEAFF
.	TRBV30	.	TRBJ1-3	TGTGCCTGGGGAGGGGCTGGAAACACCATATATTTT	CAWGGAGNTIYF
few	TRBV19	.	TRBJ1-3	TGTGCCAGTAGTATAGATCGCTTGAGTGGAAACACCATATATTTT	CASSIDRLSGNTIYF
once	TRBV10-3	.	TRBJ1-4	TGTGCCATCAAGGACGGACTTAATGAAAAACTGTTTTTT	CAIKDGLNEKLFF
.	TRBV2	TRBD2	TRBJ2-7	TGTGCCAGCAGATCCGGGACTAGCGTCTCCTACGAGCAGTACTTC	CASRSGTSVSYEQYF
.	TRBV27	TRBD1	TRBJ2-7	TGTGCCAGCAGTTGGGACAGGGGAAACGAGCAGTACTTC	CASSWDRGNEQYF
once	TRBV6-1	TRBD2	TRBJ2-2	TGTGCCAGCAGTGTAGGACTAGCGGGAGTGTACGCCGGGGAGCTGTTTTTT	CASSVGLAGVYAGELFF
.	TRBV2	.	TRBJ1-2	TGTGCCAGCAGTACGGACACTGGCTACACCTTC	CASSTDTGYTF
once	TRBV12-5	.	TRBJ2-1	TGTGCTAGTGGTCCCCAGGACTACAATGAGCAGTTCTTC	CASGPQDYNEQFF
once	TRBV29-1	TRBD1	TRBJ2-2	TGCAGCGTGGGGGGACAGGGTAAATCCACCGGGGAGCTGTTTTTT	CSVGGQGKSTGELFF
.	TRBV7-6	TRBD1	TRBJ1-2	TGTGCCAGCAGCTTGGGACCGGGACAGGATGGCTACACCTTC	CASSLGPGQDGYTF
.	TRBV25-1	.	TRBJ1-2	TGTGCCAGCAGTGATACAGGGCACTATGGCTACACCTTC	CASSDTGHYGYTF
.	TRBV28	TRBD1	TRBJ2-7	TGTGCCAGCAGCCGGGACAGCGCCTACGAGCAGTACTTC	CASSRDSAYEQYF
.	TRBV10-3	TRBD2	TRBJ2-3	TGTGCCATCAGTGAGAAGCGGGAGCCAGATACGCAGTATTTT	CAISEKREPDTQYF
.	TRBV19	.	TRBJ1-1	TGTGCCAGTAATTTCGGCGGGGTGGACACTGAAGCTTTCTTT	CASNFGGVDTEAFF
.	TRBV7-3	TRBD2	TRBJ2-1	TGTGCCAGCAGCCCGGGACTAGCGGGAATCGATGAGCAGTTCTTC	CASSPGLAGIDEQFF
once	TRBV5-1	TRBD1	TRBJ1-4	TGCGCCAGCAGCTCCGGGACAGGGTTAACTGAAAAACTGTTTTTT	CASSSGTGLTEKLFF
once	TRBV19	TRBD1	TRBJ1-3	TGTGCCAGTTCCGGGACAGGGGGCCCTCGCTCTGGAAACACCATATATTTT	CASSGTGGPRSGNTIYF
.	TRBV6-5	.	TRBJ2-7	TGTGCCAGCACAGAAGACAGGTTCCCTTACGAGCAGTACTTC	CASTEDRFPYEQYF
.	TRBV2	TRBD1	TRBJ1-1	TGTGCCAGCACAATACAGGGGCAGGGGACTGAAGCTTTCTTT	CASTIQGQGTEAFF
.	TRBV29-1	TRBD2	TRBJ2-3	TGCAGCGTCGGGTACGGGACTAGCGGGACTCTCACAGATACGCAGTATTTT	CSVGYGTSGTLTDTQYF
.	TRBV20-1	.	TRBJ2-2	TGCAGTGCTAGAGTGCGAGGGGAGCTGTTTTTT	CSARVRGELFF
.	TRBV9	TRBD2	TRBJ2-5	TGTGCCAGCAGCGTAGGGGTAGCGGGAGCGTGGGAGACCCAGTACTTC	CASSVGVAGAWETQYF
.	TRBV2	TRBD2	TRBJ2-2	TGTGCCGGAGCGGGAGGCCCAACCGGGGAGCTGTTTTTT	CAGAGGPTGELFF
.	TRBV2	TRBD2	TRBJ2-3	TGTGCCAGCAGTGGCCCCTCCGGGACTAGCCGCGGGGGCCAGTATTTT	CASSGPSGTSRGGQYF
.	TRBV18	TRBD2	TRBJ2-5	TGTGCCAGCTCACCACGCGGGGGGCAAGAGACCCAGTACTTC	CASSPRGGQETQYF
.	TRBV10-2	TRBD2	TRBJ2-1	TGCGCCAGCAGTGTAGGCAGCGGGAGAGCCAATGAGCAGTTCTTC	CASSVGSGRANEQFF
.	TRBV19	TRBD1	TRBJ2-7	TGTGCCAGTAGTACTGGGACAGGGGGCTCCTACGAGCAGTACTTC	CASSTGTGGSYEQYF
.	TRBV19	.	TRBJ1-1	TGTGCCAGTGTCAGAGACATGAACACTGAAGCTTTCTTT	CASVRDMNTEAFF
.	TRBV5-6	TRBD1	TRBJ2-4	TGTGCCAGCAGCTACGACAGGGGGCGGGCCAAAAACATTCAGTACTTC	CASSYDRGRAKNIQYF
.	TRBV5-1	TRBD1	TRBJ1-3	TGCGCCAGCAGCGGGACGACAGGGGGATCTGGAAACACCATATATTTT	CASSGTTGGSGNTIYF
once	TRBV5-5	.	TRBJ1-1	TGTGCCAGCAGCTTGAACGTACAGAACACTGAAGCTTTCTTT	CASSLNVQNTEAFF
.	TRBV6-6	TRBD1	TRBJ2-3	TGTGCCAGCAGATGGGACAGCGATAACACAGATACGCAGTATTTT	CASRWDSDNTDTQYF
.	TRBV14	.	TRBJ1-1	TGTGCCAGCAGCCAAACCCCAGGGTACGCTTTCTTT	CASSQTPGYAFF
.	TRBV2	.	TRBJ1-2	TGTGCCAGCAGTGGAGGAGGGCCGTATGGCTACACCTTC	CASSGGGPYGYTF
.	TRBV5-6	.	TRBJ1-4	TGTGCCAGCAGCGTTCTACAGGCATCTAATGAAAAACTGTTTTTT	CASSVLQASNEKLFF
.	TRBV2	.	TRBJ2-5	TGTGCCAGTGAGGAGTTGAGGGAAGAGACCCAGTACTTC	CASEELREETQYF
.	TRBV2	TRBD1	TRBJ1-2	TGTGCCAGCAGTTGGGACAGCGGCTATGGCTACACCTTC	CASSWDSGYGYTF